The text below deals with one T cell receptor (beta chain). Its target is not known. This sample is part of a study of shared clonotypes between healthy human individuals. Clones were sequenced by immunoSEQ multiplex PCR, and TCRdb holds only the in-frame ones, with some missing. Among roughly 2.4 million clones listed, around 95% were seen once. This CDR3 comprises 17 residues. Looked up from germline, CDR1 is SGDLS and CDR2 is YYNGEE. J gave up 6 bases and V 2 bases, and 6 bases lay outside the gene matches. General study results and limits: Several donors showed sharing of around 5% of naive CD4 clonotypes.

Sequencing input: naive CD4+ T cells sorted from blood. Specified subset: CD45RA+ positively selected. The sequence was collected from a man aged 18 to 29 in good health. The chain uses TRBV9 and TRBJ2-2, with 14 positions matching TRBD2. CDR3 coding DNA: TGTGCCAGCAGCGTGGGACTAGCGGGAGTTTTCGCCGGGGAGCTGTTTTTT. It yields the protein CASSVGLAGVFAGELFF.